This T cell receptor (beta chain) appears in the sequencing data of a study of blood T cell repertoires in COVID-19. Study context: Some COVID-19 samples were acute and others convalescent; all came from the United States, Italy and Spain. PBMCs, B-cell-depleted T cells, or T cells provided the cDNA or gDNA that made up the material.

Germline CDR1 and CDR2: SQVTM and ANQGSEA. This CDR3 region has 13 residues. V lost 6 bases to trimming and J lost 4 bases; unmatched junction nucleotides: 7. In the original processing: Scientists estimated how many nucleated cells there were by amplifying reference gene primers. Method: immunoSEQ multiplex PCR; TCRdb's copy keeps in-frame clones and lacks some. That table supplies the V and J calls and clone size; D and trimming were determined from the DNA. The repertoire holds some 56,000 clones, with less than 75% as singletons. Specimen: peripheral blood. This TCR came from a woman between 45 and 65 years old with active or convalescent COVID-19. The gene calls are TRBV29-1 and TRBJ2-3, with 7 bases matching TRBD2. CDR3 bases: TGCAGCGTGTTAGGGAGGGCCCCAGATACGCAGTATTTT. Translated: CSVLGRAPDTQYF.